Listed below are T cell receptor beta chains from one sample, sequenced in a study of PD-L1 blockade in urothelial cancer. Assay: immunoSEQ multiplex PCR; the TCRdb copy retains only in-frame clones and omits some. Here the sample spans tens of thousands of clones, roughly 86% being singletons. Specimen: PBMCs, collected around atezolizumab (anti-PD-L1) treatment. The receptors were gathered from a man aged 70 or older with urothelial cancer. The CDR3 runs from the conserved cysteine through the conserved F or W. The order of the fields is clone size, D gene, V gene, J gene, CDR3 DNA, CDR3 protein. The D gene is left open where the match is weak. For some rows the clone size is stated as once, few or many, or as a class when expanded; others skip it.

-	-	TRBV7-2	TRBJ2-7	TGTGCCAGCAGCTTAGGGGGCCAGGGAGGCAACGAGCAGTACTTC	CASSLGGQGGNEQYF
-	TRBD1	TRBV5-1	TRBJ1-5	TGCGCCAGCAGCTTGACGGGACAGCATTACCAGCCCCAGCATTTT	CASSLTGQHYQPQHF
-	-	TRBV6-1	TRBJ2-1	TGTGCCAGCAGTGAACAGGGGACCTACAATGAGCAGTTCTTC	CASSEQGTYNEQFF
few	-	TRBV11-3	TRBJ2-1	TGTGCCAGCAGCTTAGGGTTCGGCAATGAGCAGTTCTTC	CASSLGFGNEQFF
few	TRBD1	TRBV6-6	TRBJ1-3	TGTGCCAGCAGTTATTGGACAGGGGGCTCTGGAAACACCATATATTTT	CASSYWTGGSGNTIYF
-	-	TRBV28	TRBJ1-5	TGTGCCAGCAGTTTATTATCCCAGCCCCAGCATTTT	CASSLLSQPQHF
-	TRBD2	TRBV15	TRBJ2-5	TGTGCCACCAGCAAGGGACTAGCGGGAGAGACCCAGTACTTC	CATSKGLAGETQYF
-	-	TRBV5-1	TRBJ2-3	TGCGCCAGCAGCTTTTCGACACCTGAGGATACGCAGTATTTT	CASSFSTPEDTQYF
once	TRBD1	TRBV7-9	TRBJ2-1	TGTGCCAGCAGCTCGACAGGGGGCGACTACAATGAGCAGTTCTTC	CASSSTGGDYNEQFF
-	TRBD1	TRBV2	TRBJ1-5	TGTGCCAGCAAAGGGGACAGAAATCAGCCCCAGCATTTT	CASKGDRNQPQHF
once	-	TRBV10-2	TRBJ1-2	TGCGCCAGCAGGCCCACCCGGGAGGGCGGCTACACCTTC	CASRPTREGGYTF
-	TRBD1	TRBV2	TRBJ1-2	TGTGCCAGCAGTGAGACAGGGCCCTATGGCTACACCTTC	CASSETGPYGYTF
-	TRBD1	TRBV5-1	TRBJ2-7	TGCGCCAGCAGCTTGGGCCGGGGACAGGGGGCCATGAGCTCCTACGAGCAGTACTTC	CASSLGRGQGAMSSYEQYF
-	-	TRBV4-1	TRBJ1-5	TGCGCCAGCAGCCAAGTAGAGCTACCCAATCAGCCCCAGCATTTT	CASSQVELPNQPQHF
-	TRBD1	TRBV5-4	TRBJ2-6	TGTGCCAGCAGCCCCCGACAGGGGGGGACTGGGGCCAACGTCCTGACTTTC	CASSPRQGGTGANVLTF
-	-	TRBV28	TRBJ2-1	TGTGCCAGCAGTCGACTCGGCGGCTCCTACAATGAGCAGTTCTTC	CASSRLGGSYNEQFF
-	-	TRBV9	TRBJ2-7	TGTGCCAGCAGCGTAGGACTAACGGATAGCTACGAGCAGTACTTC	CASSVGLTDSYEQYF
-	TRBD2	TRBV11-2	TRBJ2-7	TGTGCCAGCAGCTTAGAAGCGGGAGCAACGGGCGAGCAGTACTTC	CASSLEAGATGEQYF
-	-	TRBV7-9	TRBJ2-1	TGTGCCAGCAGCTTAGTTGTTAGATCCGGTGAGCAGTTCTTC	CASSLVVRSGEQFF
few	TRBD2	TRBV4-3	TRBJ2-1	TGCGCCAGCAGCCAAGATCGCCTAGCGGTAGGCTACAATGAGCAGTTCTTC	CASSQDRLAVGYNEQFF
-	TRBD1	TRBV7-2	TRBJ2-2	TGTGCCAGCAGCTTAGATACAGGGGGCACCGGGGAGCTGTTTTTT	CASSLDTGGTGELFF
few	TRBD1	TRBV29-1	TRBJ1-2	TGCAGCGCCGGGGACAGTGGTTATGGCTACACCTTC	CSAGDSGYGYTF
-	-	TRBV29-1	TRBJ2-5	TGCAGCGTTGACGCAGGAGGGTTTTACTTC	CSVDAGGFYF
-	-	TRBV28	TRBJ2-5	TGTGCCAGCAGTTTTGGAGAAGAGACCCAGTACTTC	CASSFGEETQYF
-	TRBD1	TRBV7-2	TRBJ1-5	TGTGCCAGCAGCTCGGGACAGGGTTGGCAGCCCCAGCATTTT	CASSSGQGWQPQHF
-	TRBD1	TRBV5-4	TRBJ1-4	TGTGCCAGCGCCGAGACAGGGGTGAATGAAAAACTGTTTTTT	CASAETGVNEKLFF
-	-	TRBV15	TRBJ2-1	TGTGCCACCAGCAGAGATCGAGCGGATCTATACAATGAGCAGTTCTTC	CATSRDRADLYNEQFF
-	-	TRBV27	TRBJ1-1	TGTGCCAGCAGTATGACAGAACCAAACACTGAAGCTTTCTTT	CASSMTEPNTEAFF
-	TRBD2	TRBV7-2	TRBJ2-5	TGTGCCAGCAGCCAGGGACTAGCGGGAGCGGAGACCCAGTACTTC	CASSQGLAGAETQYF
-	TRBD1	TRBV18	TRBJ2-7	TGTGCCAGCTCACCTTGGACAGGGGCCTACGAGCAGTACTTC	CASSPWTGAYEQYF
-	TRBD2	TRBV11-2	TRBJ2-3	TGTGCCAGCAGCTTAAACGGCGGCCTAGAGGGAGGGGCAGATACGCAGTATTTT	CASSLNGGLEGGADTQYF
-	-	TRBV6-1	TRBJ2-3	TGTGCCAGCAGTGTAGTTTGGGGCTCAGATACGCAGTATTTT	CASSVVWGSDTQYF
-	TRBD1	TRBV28	TRBJ1-3	TGTGCCAGCAGTACAGGGGGAACGACAGGAAACACCATATATTTT	CASSTGGTTGNTIYF
-	TRBD1	TRBV28	TRBJ2-1	TGTGCCAGCAGTTTACTGCAGGGGGCAACATTGAATGAGCAGTTCTTC	CASSLLQGATLNEQFF
-	-	TRBV4-3	TRBJ2-7	TGCGCCAGCAGCCAATACAGAGCCTACGAGCAGTACTTC	CASSQYRAYEQYF
-	-	TRBV7-2	TRBJ2-7	TGTGCCAGCAGCTTAGACAGGGCCACCGGGGAGCAGTACTTC	CASSLDRATGEQYF
-	-	TRBV28	TRBJ1-5	TGTGCCAGCAGTTTATGGGGGGCGGAAGGGCAGCCCCAGCATTTT	CASSLWGAEGQPQHF
-	-	TRBV28	TRBJ2-1	TGTGCCAGCAGCCCAGGGCCGTCAGGGAATGAGCAGTTCTTC	CASSPGPSGNEQFF
-	TRBD2	TRBV5-1	TRBJ2-5	TGCGCCAGCAGCTTGGGTCGAGCGGGAGGATTAATTCAAGAGACCCAGTACTTC	CASSLGRAGGLIQETQYF
once	-	TRBV10-2	TRBJ2-7	TGCGCCAGCAGTGAGACACCTGGGAGAGACAGGTCCCCCTACGAGCAGTACTTC	CASSETPGRDRSPYEQYF
-	-	TRBV7-9	TRBJ2-7	TGTGCCAGCAGCCCTCTAGATTCCTACGAGCAGTACTTC	CASSPLDSYEQYF
-	-	TRBV11-3	TRBJ2-2	TGTGCCAGCAGCTTCACAACCGGGACATTAAACACCGGGGAGCTGTTTTTT	CASSFTTGTLNTGELFF
-	TRBD2	TRBV29-1	TRBJ2-1	TGCAGCGGACTAGCGGGAGGGGACAATGAGCAGTTCTTC	CSGLAGGDNEQFF
-	TRBD2	TRBV9	TRBJ2-1	TGTGCCAGCAGCACCACTAGCGGGAGGGTAGGCGATGAGCAGTTCTTC	CASSTTSGRVGDEQFF
-	TRBD1	TRBV2	TRBJ2-7	TGTGCCAGCACCGGGACAGGGGCCTACGAGCAGTACTTC	CASTGTGAYEQYF
few	TRBD1	TRBV11-2	TRBJ1-2	TGTGCCAGCAGCGGGGGGGGACAGGCCTATGGCTACACCTTC	CASSGGGQAYGYTF
-	-	TRBV13	TRBJ2-3	TGTGCCTGCAGCAGGGAGTCGCCAGATACGCAGTATTTT	CACSRESPDTQYF
-	-	TRBV19	TRBJ2-7	TGTGCCAGTAGCCTGGGCAGCGGGCGCTCCTACGAGCAGTACTTC	CASSLGSGRSYEQYF
-	TRBD1	TRBV7-9	TRBJ1-4	TGTGCCAGCAGCCCCGCACCGGGACAGGGTCTCGAAAAACTGTTTTTT	CASSPAPGQGLEKLFF
few	-	TRBV5-1	TRBJ1-2	TGCGCCAGCAGCTTGGAAGTAAGCCACTATGGCTACACCTTC	CASSLEVSHYGYTF
-	-	TRBV27	TRBJ2-5	TGTGCCAGCCGGGGTCGGTACCAAGAGACCCAGTACTTC	CASRGRYQETQYF
-	-	TRBV6-5	TRBJ2-1	TGTGCCAGCAGTCAGAGCGGCTCCTACAATGAGCAGTTCTTC	CASSQSGSYNEQFF
-	TRBD2	TRBV5-6	TRBJ2-3	TGTGCCAGCAGGACTAGCGGGAGGGCCCTCCCAGATACGCAGTATTTT	CASRTSGRALPDTQYF
-	-	TRBV21-1	TRBJ2-7	TGTGCCAGCAGCAAGGAACAGGGGGCACACGAGCAGTACTTC	CASSKEQGAHEQYF
-	-	TRBV13	TRBJ2-1	TGTGCCAGCAGCTTAGACAGTTACAATGAGCAGTTCTTC	CASSLDSYNEQFF
-	TRBD1	TRBV7-9	TRBJ1-2	TGTGCCAGCACCATATACGCCGGGACAGGGATTGGCTATGGCTACACCTTC	CASTIYAGTGIGYGYTF
-	TRBD1	TRBV28	TRBJ1-1	TGTGCCAGCACCACTCAGGGGGCGAACACTGAAGCTTTCTTT	CASTTQGANTEAFF